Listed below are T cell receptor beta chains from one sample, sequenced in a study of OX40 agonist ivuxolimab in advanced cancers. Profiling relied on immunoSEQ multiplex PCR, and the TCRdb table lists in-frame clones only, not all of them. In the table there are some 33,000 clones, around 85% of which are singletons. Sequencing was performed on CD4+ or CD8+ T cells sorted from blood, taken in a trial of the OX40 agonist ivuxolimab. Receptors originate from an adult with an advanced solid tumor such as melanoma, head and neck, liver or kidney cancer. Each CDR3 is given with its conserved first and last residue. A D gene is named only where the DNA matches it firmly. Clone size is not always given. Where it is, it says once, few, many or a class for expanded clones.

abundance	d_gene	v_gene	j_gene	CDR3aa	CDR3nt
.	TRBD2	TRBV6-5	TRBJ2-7	CASSQLAGYTYEQYF	TGTGCCAGCAGTCAACTAGCGGGTTATACCTACGAGCAGTACTTC
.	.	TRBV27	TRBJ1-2	CATRTSYGYTF	TGTGCCACCCGGACCTCTTATGGCTACACCTTC
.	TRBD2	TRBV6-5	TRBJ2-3	CASSLTSGGTDTQYF	TGTGCCAGCAGTCTGACTAGCGGGGGGACAGATACGCAGTATTTT
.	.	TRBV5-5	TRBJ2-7	CASSPRPTYEQYF	TGTGCCAGCAGCCCCCGGCCCACTTACGAGCAGTACTTC
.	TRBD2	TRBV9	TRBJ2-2	CASSTPASGGTGELFF	TGTGCCAGCAGCACACCGGCTAGCGGGGGCACCGGGGAGCTGTTTTTT
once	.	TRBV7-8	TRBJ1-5	CASERGGFSNQPQHF	TGTGCCAGTGAGCGGGGGGGGTTTAGCAATCAGCCCCAGCATTTT
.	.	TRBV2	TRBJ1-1	CASAKHPQSTEAFF	TGTGCCAGCGCAAAGCACCCCCAGAGCACTGAAGCTTTCTTT
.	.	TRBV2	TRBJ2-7	CASKNRDYSYEQYF	TGTGCCAGCAAAAACAGAGACTACTCCTACGAGCAGTACTTC
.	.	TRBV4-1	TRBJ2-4	CASSQSQANQNIQYF	TGCGCCAGCAGCCAGTCTCAGGCAAATCAAAACATTCAGTACTTC
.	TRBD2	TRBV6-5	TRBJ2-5	CASTPGGEETQYF	TGTGCCAGCACACCCGGGGGGGAAGAGACCCAGTACTTC
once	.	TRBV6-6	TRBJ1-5	CASREDSSNQPQHF	TGTGCCAGCAGGGAGGACAGTAGCAATCAGCCCCAGCATTTT
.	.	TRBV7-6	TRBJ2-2	CASSLPEGRRGGELFF	TGTGCCAGCAGCTTACCCGAGGGGAGAAGGGGCGGGGAGCTGTTTTTT
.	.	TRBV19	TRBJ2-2	CASSDTETSTGELFF	TGTGCCAGTAGTGATACTGAGACAAGTACCGGGGAGCTGTTTTTT
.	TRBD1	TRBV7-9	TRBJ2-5	CASTLGTGLQETQYF	TGTGCCAGCACCCTGGGGACAGGGCTCCAAGAGACCCAGTACTTC